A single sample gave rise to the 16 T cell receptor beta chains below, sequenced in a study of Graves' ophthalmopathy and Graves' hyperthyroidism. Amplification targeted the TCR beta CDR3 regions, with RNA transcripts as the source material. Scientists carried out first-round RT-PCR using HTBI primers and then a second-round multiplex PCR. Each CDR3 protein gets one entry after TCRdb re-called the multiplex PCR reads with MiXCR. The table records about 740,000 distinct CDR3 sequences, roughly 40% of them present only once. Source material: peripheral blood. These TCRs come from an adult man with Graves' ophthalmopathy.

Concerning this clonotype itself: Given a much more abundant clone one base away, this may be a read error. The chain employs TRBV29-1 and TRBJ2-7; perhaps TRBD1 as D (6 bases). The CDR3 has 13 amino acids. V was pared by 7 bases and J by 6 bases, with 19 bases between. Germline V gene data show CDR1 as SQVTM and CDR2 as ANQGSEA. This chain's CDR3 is CSALGAQAFEQYF. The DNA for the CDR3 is TGCAGCGCCCTGGGGGCGCAGGCCTTCGAGCAGTACTTC.

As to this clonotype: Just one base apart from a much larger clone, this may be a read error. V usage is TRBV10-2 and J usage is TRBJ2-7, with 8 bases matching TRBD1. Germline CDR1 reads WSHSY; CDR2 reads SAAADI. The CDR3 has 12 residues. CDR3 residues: CASKNRGNEQYF. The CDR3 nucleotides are TGTGCCAGCAAGAACAGGGGGAACGAGCAGTACTTC.

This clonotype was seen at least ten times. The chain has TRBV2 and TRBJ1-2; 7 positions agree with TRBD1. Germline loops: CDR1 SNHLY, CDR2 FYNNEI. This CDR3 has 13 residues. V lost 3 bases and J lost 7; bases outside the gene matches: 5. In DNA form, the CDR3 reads TGTGCCAGCAGTGACGGTCAGGGGGGTGGCTACACCTTC. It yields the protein CASSDGQGGGYTF.

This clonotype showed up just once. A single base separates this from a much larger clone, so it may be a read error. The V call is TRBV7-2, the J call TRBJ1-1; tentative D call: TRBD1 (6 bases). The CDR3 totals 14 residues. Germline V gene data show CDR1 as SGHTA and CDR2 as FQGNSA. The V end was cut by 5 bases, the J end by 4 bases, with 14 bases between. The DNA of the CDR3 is TGTGCCAGCAGCGGCAGGGGAGGGAGCACTGAAGCTTTCTTT. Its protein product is CASSGRGGSTEAFF.

The CDR3 nucleotides read TGTGCCAGCAGTTACGGGGGGACAGTAGCCTACGAGCAGTACTTC. Its translation: CASSYGGTVAYEQYF. V usage is TRBV2 and J usage is TRBJ2-7; either TRBD1 or TRBD2 may supply D (7 bases each). The length of the CDR3 is 15 residues. Looked up from germline, CDR1 is SNHLY and CDR2 is FYNNEI. Between the trimmed V and J ends, which lost 5 bases and 2 bases, there was a span of 16 bases. Together with reference TRBV2 and TRBJ2-7, the CDR3 gives the full variable domain: EPEVTQTPSHQVTQMGQEVILRCVPISNHLYFYWYRQILGQKVEFLVSFYNNEISEKSEIFDDQFSVERPDGSNFTLKIRSTKLEDSAMYFCASSYGGTVAYEQYFGPGTRLTVT.

CDR3 region: CSARGQGAEDTQYF. CDR3 nucleotides: TGCAGTGCTAGGGGACAGGGGGCAGAAGATACGCAGTATTTT. This rearrangement joins TRBV20-1 to TRBJ2-3, with 12 bases identical to TRBD1. The CDR3 is 14 residues long. The J segment lost 5 bases and the V segment lost 3 bases, leaving 3 bases of the junction unmatched. The germline gives CDR1 DFQATT, CDR2 SNEGSKA (reference sequence).

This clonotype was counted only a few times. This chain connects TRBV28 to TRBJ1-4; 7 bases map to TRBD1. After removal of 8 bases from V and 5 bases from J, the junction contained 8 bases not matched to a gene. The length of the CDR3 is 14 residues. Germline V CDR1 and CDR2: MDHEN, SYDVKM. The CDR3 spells CASRTGTENEKLFF. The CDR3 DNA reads TGTGCCAGCCGTACCGGGACAGAGAATGAAAAACTGTTTTTT.

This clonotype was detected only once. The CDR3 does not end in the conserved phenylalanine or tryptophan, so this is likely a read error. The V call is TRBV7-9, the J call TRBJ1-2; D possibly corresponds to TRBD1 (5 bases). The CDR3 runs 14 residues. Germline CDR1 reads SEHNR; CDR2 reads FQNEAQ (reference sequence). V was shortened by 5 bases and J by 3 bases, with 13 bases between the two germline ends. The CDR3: CASSQTGVDYGYTS. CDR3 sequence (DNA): TGTGCCAGCAGCCAGACGGGGGTTGACTATGGCTACACCTCC.

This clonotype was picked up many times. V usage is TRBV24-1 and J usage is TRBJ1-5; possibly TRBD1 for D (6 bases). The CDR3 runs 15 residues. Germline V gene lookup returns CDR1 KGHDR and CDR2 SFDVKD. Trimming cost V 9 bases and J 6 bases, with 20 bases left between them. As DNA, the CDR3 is TGTGCCACCGTCAAGGGGGGGGTTGGGCGTCAGCCCCAGCATTTT. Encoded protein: CATVKGGVGRQPQHF.

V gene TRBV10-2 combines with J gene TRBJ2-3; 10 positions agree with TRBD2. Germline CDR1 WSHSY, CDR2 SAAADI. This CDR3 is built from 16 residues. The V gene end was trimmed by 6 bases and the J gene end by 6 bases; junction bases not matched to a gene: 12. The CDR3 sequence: CASSDSSGGFLDTQYF. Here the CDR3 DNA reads TGCGCCAGCAGCGACTCTAGCGGGGGCTTCTTGGATACGCAGTATTTT.

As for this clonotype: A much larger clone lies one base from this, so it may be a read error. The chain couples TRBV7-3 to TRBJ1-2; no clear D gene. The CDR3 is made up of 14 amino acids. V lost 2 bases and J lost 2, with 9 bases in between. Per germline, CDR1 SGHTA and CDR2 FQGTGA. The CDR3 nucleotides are TGTGCCAGCAGCTTACTGGGGATGAACTATGGCTACACCTTC. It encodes CASSLLGMNYGYTF.

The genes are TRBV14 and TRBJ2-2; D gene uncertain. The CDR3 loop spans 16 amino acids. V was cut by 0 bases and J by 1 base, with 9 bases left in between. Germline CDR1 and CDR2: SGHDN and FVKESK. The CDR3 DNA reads TGTGCCAGCAGCCAAGATTTCTGGAGGAACACCGGGGAGCTGTTTTTT. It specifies CASSQDFWRNTGELFF.

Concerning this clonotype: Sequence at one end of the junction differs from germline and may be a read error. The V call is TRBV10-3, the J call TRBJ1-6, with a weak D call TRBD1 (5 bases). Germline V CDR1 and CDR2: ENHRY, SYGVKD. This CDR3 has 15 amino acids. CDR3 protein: CASSAQHDRGSPLHF. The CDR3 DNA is TGTGCCAGCAGTGCCCAACATGATAGGGGTTCACCCCTCCACTTT.

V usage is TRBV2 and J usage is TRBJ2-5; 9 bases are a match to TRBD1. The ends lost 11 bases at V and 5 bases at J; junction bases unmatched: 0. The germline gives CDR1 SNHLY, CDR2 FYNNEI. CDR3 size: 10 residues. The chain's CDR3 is CAGQGETQYF. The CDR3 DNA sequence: TGTGCCGGACAGGGGGAGACCCAGTACTTC. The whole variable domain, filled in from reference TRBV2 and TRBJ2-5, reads EPEVTQTPSHQVTQMGQEVILRCVPISNHLYFYWYRQILGQKVEFLVSFYNNEISEKSEIFDDQFSVERPDGSNFTLKIRSTKLEDSAMYFCAGQGETQYFGPGTRLLVL.

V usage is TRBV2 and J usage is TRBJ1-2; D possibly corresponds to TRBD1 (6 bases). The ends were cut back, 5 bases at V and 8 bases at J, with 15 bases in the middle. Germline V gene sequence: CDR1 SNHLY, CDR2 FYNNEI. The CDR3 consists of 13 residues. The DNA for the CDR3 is TGTGCCAGCAGTAATACAGGGCTAGGGGGCTACACCTTC. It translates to CASSNTGLGGYTF. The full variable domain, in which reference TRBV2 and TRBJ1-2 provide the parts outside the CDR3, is EPEVTQTPSHQVTQMGQEVILRCVPISNHLYFYWYRQILGQKVEFLVSFYNNEISEKSEIFDDQFSVERPDGSNFTLKIRSTKLEDSAMYFCASSNTGLGGYTFGSGTRLTVV.

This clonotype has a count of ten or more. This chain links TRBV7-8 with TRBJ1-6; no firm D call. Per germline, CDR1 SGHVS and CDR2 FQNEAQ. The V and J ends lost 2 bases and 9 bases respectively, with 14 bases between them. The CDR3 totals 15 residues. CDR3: CASSLFILSGSPLHF. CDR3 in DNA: TGTGCCAGCAGCTTATTCATACTAAGCGGTTCACCCCTCCACTTT.